The clone carrying this TCR beta chain has just a few counts. The record originates from a study of blood T cell repertoires in COVID-19. Study overall: PBMCs, B-cell-depleted T cells, or T cells provided the cDNA or gDNA that made up the material.

The germline V and J ends were trimmed by 1 base and 9 bases, with 15 bases remaining between them. This CDR3 contains 15 residues. Germline-derived CDR1 and CDR2 are LNHDA and SQIVND (reference sequence). In the study's own analysis: Estimation of nucleated cell counts was performed using reference gene primer amplification. Generated by immunoSEQ multiplex PCR, the TCRdb table keeps only in-frame clones and is missing some. From that table come the V and J calls and clone size; the DNA was used to work out D and trimming. The data show 100,000 to 150,000 clones, approximately 80% seen once. The chain has TRBV19 and TRBJ2-2; TRBD2 might be the D (5 bases). The receptor was isolated from a woman aged 45-60 years with acute or convalescent COVID-19. Sample: peripheral blood. The CDR3 protein is CASSIGQTILRELFF. CDR3 sequence (DNA): TGTGCCAGTAGTATAGGCCAGACTATCCTTCGGGAGCTGTTTTTT.